This TCR beta chain is from a study of blood T cells in healthy people across ages. Study at large: In model experiments, template switching was able to capture about one barcoded beta molecule for every two T cells that were present.

Total RNA, at least 6 micrograms per sample, was extracted from PBMCs. This clonotype came up a few times. With a J-beta primer mix and a sample-barcoded 5' primer, a second PCR ran 7 to 11 cycles. Each cDNA molecule, via a template-switch adaptor with 12 random nucleotides, was tagged. Each CDR3 protein is one row after TCRdb ran MiXCR on the 5' RACE reads. The sample lists some 710,000 distinct CDR3 sequences; about a fifth were seen once. Material: blood. The source is a man aged 65 to 85 in good health.

The CDR3 reads CATKDSPNTEAFF. Here the CDR3 DNA reads TGTGCCACCAAGGACAGTCCAAACACTGAAGCTTTCTTT. The gene calls are TRBV18 and TRBJ1-1; D is possibly TRBD1 (6 bases). CDR1 and CDR2 from the germline V gene are KGHSH and LQKENI. CDR3 size: 13 residues. Trimming took 10 bases from V and 2 from J, leaving 14 bases between them.